Shown below are 17 T cell receptor beta chains from a single sample sequenced in a study of identical twins. TCRdb reprocessed the 5' RACE reads with MiXCR, giving one entry per CDR3 protein. The data contain hundreds of thousands of distinct CDR3 sequences, 15% to 20% of them singletons. These data were likewise used in another study, on T cells expressing NK-cell markers.

Sequencing used PBMCs. The receptors come from a woman aged 18-30 years in good health.

This chain joins TRBV20-1 and TRBJ2-7; weak D call: TRBD1 (5 bases). The CDR3 runs 13 residues. Germline CDR1 reads DFQATT; CDR2 reads SNEGSKA (reference sequence). Trimming stripped 3 bases from V and 2 bases from J, with 11 bases between. This CDR3 reads CSASSPDTYEQYF. The DNA of the CDR3 is TGCAGTGCTAGTTCCCCGGACACCTACGAGCAGTACTTC.

CDR3 amino acids: CSAKRLEYEQYF. Written as DNA, the CDR3 is TGCAGTGCAAAACGCCTTGAGTACGAGCAGTACTTC. The chain couples TRBV20-1 to TRBJ2-7, with D unclear. The CDR3 spans 12 residues. Germline CDR1 DFQATT, CDR2 SNEGSKA (reference sequence). V dropped 6 bases and J dropped 4 bases, with 13 bases sitting between them.

This chain connects TRBV5-1 to TRBJ1-6; D call uncertain. Germline-derived CDR1 and CDR2 are SGHRS and YFSETQ. V was clipped by 6 bases and J by 0 bases, with 10 bases between them. The CDR3 has 15 amino acids. CDR3 DNA: TGCGCCAGCAAGGGCAGAAGCTCCTATAATTCACCCCTCCACTTT. Protein product: CASKGRSSYNSPLHF.

This chain joins TRBV20-1 and TRBJ2-7, with D unresolved. V lost 5 bases and J lost 2, with 13 bases in between. The CDR3 consists of 13 residues. The germline V gene encodes CDR1 DFQATT and CDR2 SNEGSKA (reference sequence). The CDR3, as DNA: TGCAGTGCTGCCCACGAGAGCACCTACGAGCAGTACTTC. This translates into CSAAHESTYEQYF.

The chain recombines TRBV12-3 or TRBV12-4 with TRBJ2-2; 8 nucleotides match TRBD1. The CDR3 is 15 amino acids. With V trimmed by 5 bases and J by 6 bases, 8 bases remained unmatched. CDR3 protein: CASSARGRVAGELFF. CDR3 nucleotide sequence: TGTGCCAGCAGTGCCAGGGGGCGAGTGGCCGGGGAGCTGTTTTTT.

This chain uses TRBV7-2 with TRBJ2-3; 8 nucleotides match TRBD2. This CDR3 is built from 14 residues. V dropped 7 bases and J dropped 4; count of bases not matched to a gene: 7. The germline V gene encodes CDR1 SGHTA and CDR2 FQGNSA. The DNA of the CDR3 is TGTGCCAGCAAGGGCGGGAGGTTAGCAGATACGCAGTATTTT. This gives the protein CASKGGRLADTQYF. The full variable domain, in which reference TRBV7-2 and TRBJ2-3 provide the parts outside the CDR3, is GAGVSQSPSNKVTEKGKDVELRCDPISGHTALYWYRQSLGQGLEFLIYFQGNSAPDKSGLPSDRFSAERTGGSVSTLTIQRTQQEDSAVYLCASKGGRLADTQYFGPGTRLTVL.

The rearrangement uses TRBV12-3 or TRBV12-4 and TRBJ1-1; 7 positions agree with TRBD1. V dropped 2 bases and J dropped 5; count of bases not matched to a gene: 5. The CDR3 is 14 amino acids. The DNA of the CDR3 is TGTGCCAGCAGTTTAAAGACAGGGCAGACTGAAGCTTTCTTT. Its protein is CASSLKTGQTEAFF.

This clonotype was seen a few times. The V call is TRBV20-1, the J call TRBJ2-7; D ambiguous. V lost 4 bases to trimming and J lost 3 bases, with 16 bases between them. The germline gives CDR1 DFQATT, CDR2 SNEGSKA (reference sequence). This CDR3 region has 14 residues. The CDR3, as DNA: TGCAGTGCTACCTCTTGGCAGGCTTACTACGAGCAGTACTTC. Its protein product is CSATSWQAYYEQYF.

This chain uses TRBV12-3 or TRBV12-4 with TRBJ1-5; 7 nucleotides match TRBD1. The length of the CDR3 is 14 residues. V lost 5 bases to trimming and J lost 3 bases; unmatched junction nucleotides: 4. The CDR3 nucleotides are TGTGCCAGCAGTCAGGGACAGTTCAATCAGCCCCAGCATTTT. Residues: CASSQGQFNQPQHF.

CDR3: CASSQDRSSLAYGYTF. CDR3 coding DNA: TGCGCCAGCAGCCAAGATCGCTCCTCGTTGGCCTATGGCTACACCTTC. The rearrangement uses TRBV4-1 and TRBJ1-2; D uncertain. Germline CDR1 and CDR2: MGHRA and YSYEKL. The V gene lost 0 bases and the J gene lost 4 bases, with 15 bases spanning the gap. This CDR3 region has 16 residues.

This chain links TRBV30 with TRBJ2-1; D is uncertain. Germline V gives CDR1 GTSNPN, CDR2 SVGIG (reference sequence). V lost 3 bases to trimming and J lost 8 bases, with 11 bases between them. The CDR3 is made up of 12 amino acids. The CDR3: CAWRKISDEQFF. CDR3 coding DNA: TGTGCCTGGAGGAAGATAAGCGATGAGCAGTTCTTC.

This rearrangement joins TRBV24-1 to TRBJ2-3, with 13 bases aligning to TRBD2. Losses at the gene ends were 4 bases for V and 7 bases for J; bases not matched to a gene: 13. This CDR3 spans 18 amino acids. The germline gives CDR1 KGHDR, CDR2 SFDVKD. The CDR3 here is CATSDLDGLAGVVHTQYF. CDR3 bases: TGTGCCACCAGTGACCTCGACGGACTAGCGGGAGTGGTACATACGCAGTATTTT.

The chain recombines TRBV5-1 with TRBJ2-7; possibly TRBD1 for D (6 bases). The CDR3 extends over 13 amino acids. Trimming stripped 7 bases from V and 3 bases from J, with 14 bases between. The germline V gene has CDR1 SGHRS and CDR2 YFSETQ. For the CDR3, the DNA is TGCGCCAGCCCCGGACAGATCGACTACGAGCAGTACTTC. The encoded protein is CASPGQIDYEQYF.

The J gene is TRBJ2-3, the V gene TRBV11-3; D unresolved. The CDR3 spans 12 residues. V was clipped by 4 bases and J by 11 bases, with 13 bases between them. Germline CDR1 reads SGHNT; CDR2 reads YENEEA. Here the CDR3 DNA reads TGTGCCAGCAGCTACAACTCCCGGAAGCAGTATTTT. Translating gives CASSYNSRKQYF.

This clonotype appeared a single time. The chain recombines TRBV25-1 with TRBJ2-7; D could derive from TRBD1 or TRBD2 (5 bases each). This CDR3 contains 14 residues. Germline V gene data show CDR1 as MGHDK and CDR2 as SYGVNS. V lost 0 bases, J lost 4 bases, and 10 bases lay in between. The CDR3 bases are TGTGCCAGCAGTGAATATCTTGGGGGTTACGAGCAGTACTTC. This encodes CASSEYLGGYEQYF.

This clonotype appeared a few times. The J gene is TRBJ2-7, the V gene TRBV6-6, with D perhaps given as TRBD1 or TRBD2 (6 bases each). The CDR3 is 13 residues long. Trimming stripped 6 bases from V and 7 bases from J, with 16 bases between. Germline lookup yields CDR1 MNHNY and CDR2 SVGAGI (reference sequence). The CDR3 loop is CASSRGGQGEQYF. Written as DNA, the CDR3 is TGTGCCAGCAGCCGAGGGGGGCAGGGGGAGCAGTACTTC.

The chain carries TRBV4-3 and TRBJ2-7, with TRBD1 as a possible D gene (6 bases). V lost 0 bases, J lost 3 bases, and 12 bases lay in between. Germline assignment: CDR1 LGHNA and CDR2 YSLEER. This CDR3 spans 15 amino acids. CDR3 DNA sequence: TGCGCCAGCAGCCAAGATCCGGCAGGGGTCTACGAGCAGTACTTC. Protein product: CASSQDPAGVYEQYF.